This paragraph reports one T cell receptor beta chain. V lost 6 bases and J lost 0, with 13 bases in between. Looked up from germline, CDR1 is KGHDR and CDR2 is SFDVKD. This CDR3 has 16 residues. The entry originates in a study of blood T cell repertoires in COVID-19. Study background: Sites across the United States, Italy and Spain contributed samples from acute and convalescent COVID-19. T cells, B-cell-depleted T cells, or PBMCs supplied cDNA or gDNA.

The authors' processing: The authors estimated nucleated cell counts from reference gene primer amplification. Some clones are missing from TCRdb's copy, which holds only in-frame ones; the method was immunoSEQ multiplex PCR. From that table come the V and J calls and clone size; the DNA was used to work out D and trimming. The sample shows 40,000 to 55,000 clones, 89% of them seen only once. Sequencing was carried out using peripheral blood. This chain links TRBV24-1 with TRBJ2-2, with a tentative D call TRBD1 (7 bases). The sequence was obtained from a woman of 80 years or more with acute or convalescent COVID-19. CDR3: CATSSTGEANTGELFF. The CDR3 nucleotides are TGTGCCACCAGTTCCACAGGGGAGGCGAACACCGGGGAGCTGTTTTTT.